These T cell receptor beta chains were read from a single sample in a study of shared T cell receptors in the human thymus. TCRdb keeps only in-frame clones here, not all; method: immunoSEQ multiplex PCR. The table shows roughly 550,000 clones, with 78% occurring only once. In addition, the sample was reused for a study of human thymus T cells.

Sequencing was done on a sample of thymocytes. These receptors all come from a boy under two years old with a congenital heart defect. Both conserved end residues are trimmed from each CDR3. The order of the fields is V gene, clone size, J gene, CDR3 protein. Clone size is given for some rows only: seen once, a few or many times, or a class if the clone is expanded.

>TRBV27|.|TRBJ1-4
ASSLEPRQPTNEKLF
>TRBV7-9|.|TRBJ2-3
ASSRTSTDTQY
>TRBV18|.|TRBJ1-2
ASSPILRQGLGGYT
>TRBV2|.|TRBJ2-7
ASSDRRLPPYEQY
>TRBV19|few|TRBJ1-2
ASSTRQGWDGYT
>TRBV10-3|.|TRBJ1-2
AITRTGRGYT
>TRBV7-9|.|TRBJ2-5
ASSPYSGTRETQY
>TRBV4-3|.|TRBJ2-1
ASSQEAREDEQF
>TRBV28|.|TRBJ2-2
ASSDSSTGELF
>TRBV28|once|TRBJ2-3
AYRTKGDTQY
>TRBV6-1|.|TRBJ2-6
ASSELRQGTCGANVLT
>TRBV12-5|.|TRBJ2-3
ASGLASAGGSTDTQY
>TRBV15|.|TRBJ1-1
ATTLGGGTEAF
>TRBV5-1|.|TRBJ2-2
ASSLADQRDTGELF
>TRBV7-9|.|TRBJ1-3
ASSVPGAGNTIY
>TRBV27|.|TRBJ1-5
ASSPYRVGQPQH
>TRBV7-2|.|TRBJ2-7
ASSPDGTGGAAYEQY
>TRBV11-2|.|TRBJ1-1
ASSLAGAGGTEAF
>TRBV7-8|.|TRBJ2-2
ASSLGAGAAGELF
>TRBV19|few|TRBJ1-5
ASQGFGNQPQH
>TRBV27|.|TRBJ2-7
ASSFLAGGWDEQY
>TRBV7-9|.|TRBJ1-1
ASEPSTEAF
>TRBV11-2|.|TRBJ2-2
ASSLDRSGGETGELF
>TRBV28|.|TRBJ2-5
ASSFGGGETQY
>TRBV7-2|.|TRBJ2-1
ASSGGTSGV
>TRBV5-4|once|TRBJ2-7
ASTTHTGSYEQY
>TRBV6-4|.|TRBJ2-1
ASSDTGTSGHNEQF
>TRBV19|few|TRBJ2-3
ASTPLGGADTQY
>TRBV9|few|TRBJ2-1
ASSARRTSGSNEQF
>TRBV9|.|TRBJ2-2
ASSVVSGSNTGELF
>TRBV7-2|.|TRBJ2-3
ASSLAPHPEGQGAGDTQY
>TRBV27|.|TRBJ2-7
ASSFGVGTGCGTYEQY
>TRBV18|.|TRBJ1-1
ASSPTANTEAF
>TRBV14|few|TRBJ2-7
ASSHPTAGNYEQY
>TRBV19|.|TRBJ1-5
ASSRGQGSNQPQH
>TRBV12-2|.|TRBJ2-3
ASRLQSDTQY
>TRBV4-3|.|TRBJ2-5
ASSQEYSGTLQETQY
>TRBV5-6|few|TRBJ2-5
ASSPGGKETQY
>TRBV9|once|TRBJ2-7
ASSVGHRAHEQY
>TRBV6-1|.|TRBJ2-5
ASSAREQDREGTQY
>TRBV28|few|TRBJ2-2
ASSLFPAGYTGELF
>TRBV2|once|TRBJ2-2
ASSESLDRVTGELF
>TRBV4-3|once|TRBJ2-2
ASSQYRSGRASGELF
>TRBV5-4|few|TRBJ2-1
ASSPGLAVHNEQF
>TRBV11-3|.|TRBJ2-1
ASRDRVYNEQF
>TRBV5-6|.|TRBJ2-7
ASSGTSGRAQYEQY
>TRBV4-3|.|TRBJ2-1
ASSQDEEGRDNGNEQF
>TRBV30|.|TRBJ2-7
AWSVTNRRLFWAYEQY
>TRBV7-8|.|TRBJ2-7
ASSPSGEDYEQY
>TRBV2|.|TRBJ2-7
ASILAGGPYEQY